One and the same sample provided the 10 T cell receptor beta chains below, sequenced in a study of T cell responses to AZD1222 COVID-19 vaccine. Only in-frame clones appear in the TCRdb table, and some are missing; sequencing was by immunoSEQ multiplex PCR. The table lists roughly 99,000 clones, about 92% of them singletons. The material was peripheral blood, obtained 28 days after the second AZD1222 dose. The receptors stem from an adult who received the AZD1222 COVID-19 vaccine.

This clone was observed a few times. V gene TRBV7-9 combines with J gene TRBJ1-4; D not certain. The CDR3 loop spans 15 amino acids. The V gene lost 4 bases and the J gene lost 4 bases, with 13 bases spanning the gap. Germline CDR1 SEHNR, CDR2 FQNEAQ (reference sequence). CDR3 in amino acids: CASSSLRAYNEKLFF. The CDR3 DNA is TGTGCCAGCAGCTCCCTTAGGGCCTATAATGAAAAACTGTTTTTT.

The chain has TRBV3-1 (or the pseudogene TRBV3-2) and TRBJ2-2, with 9 positions matching TRBD1. The length of the CDR3 is 14 residues. V shed 3 bases, J shed 8 bases, and the junction held 4 bases outside the gene matches. Germline V CDR1 and CDR2: LGHDT, YNNKEL (reference sequence). The DNA for the CDR3 is TGTGCCAGCAGCCACGCACAGGGGGCGGGGGAGCTGTTTTTT. It yields the protein CASSHAQGAGELFF.

The V call is TRBV19, the J call TRBJ2-7, with D maybe TRBD2 (6 bases). Trimming left V 9 bases short and J 1 base short, with 13 bases between. The CDR3 length is 13 residues. The germline gives CDR1 LNHDA, CDR2 SQIVND (reference sequence). The CDR3 nucleotides are TGTGCCAGGGGGGACTTACTATCCTACGAGCAGTACTTC. Its translation is CARGDLLSYEQYF.

The chain uses TRBV30 and TRBJ2-1; the D gene is possibly TRBD2 (5 bases). The CDR3 has 14 amino acids. Per the germline V gene, CDR1 is GTSNPN and CDR2 is SVGIG (reference sequence). V lost 5 bases and J lost 5, with 16 bases in between. The CDR3 protein is CAWARMLGDNEQFF. CDR3 in DNA: TGTGCCTGGGCTAGGATGTTGGGAGACAATGAGCAGTTCTTC.

The chain joins TRBV18 to TRBJ2-1; a weak D match, TRBD1 (5 bases). This CDR3 spans 15 amino acids. Germline V gene sequence: CDR1 KGHSH, CDR2 LQKENI. Trimming removed 5 bases at V and 6 bases at J, with 17 bases between. The DNA for the CDR3 is TGTGCCAGCTCATCAGGGATAGGGGAACCCAATGAGCAGTTCTTC. Amino acid sequence: CASSSGIGEPNEQFF.

The rearrangement links TRBV5-6 to TRBJ2-5; 8 bases fit TRBD2. CDR1 and CDR2 from the germline V gene are SGHDT and YYEEEE. CDR3 length equals 17 residues. Trimming took 1 base from V and 2 from J; bases not matched to a gene: 10. The DNA of the CDR3 is TGTGCCAGCAGCTTGAAATGGCGGGAGGCGAATCAAGAGACCCAGTACTTC. It codes for CASSLKWREANQETQYF.

The rearrangement joins TRBV19 to TRBJ1-5; D remains ambiguous. The CDR3 sequence is 13 residues long. Trimming removed 5 bases at V and 8 bases at J, with 13 bases between. Germline V gives CDR1 LNHDA, CDR2 SQIVND (reference sequence). CDR3 DNA: TGTGCCAGTAGTCCTGTCGGGTGGGAGCCCCAGCATTTT. Protein: CASSPVGWEPQHF. The variable domain in full, completed from reference TRBV19 and TRBJ1-5, reads DGGITQSPKYLFRKEGQNVTLSCEQNLNHDAMYWYRQDPGQGLRLIYYSQIVNDFQKGDIAEGYSVSREKKESFPLTVTSAQKNPTAFYLCASSPVGWEPQHFGDGTRLSIL.

This clone was observed a single time. This rearrangement joins TRBV3-1 (or the pseudogene TRBV3-2) to TRBJ1-5; no clear D. The CDR3 has 15 amino acids. Per the germline V gene, CDR1 is LGHDT and CDR2 is YNNKEL (reference sequence). Trimming took off 0 bases at V and 0 bases at J, with 6 bases between the two ends. The CDR3 reads CASSQDGYSNQPQHF. CDR3 sequence (DNA): TGTGCCAGCAGCCAAGACGGTTATAGCAATCAGCCCCAGCATTTT.

This chain joins TRBV2 and TRBJ1-4; 8 bases align to TRBD1. Trimming removed 6 bases from V and 7 bases from J; junction bases left unmatched: 7. CDR3 size: 14 residues. Germline V gives CDR1 SNHLY, CDR2 FYNNEI. CDR3: CASSEDRVVEKLFF. Here the CDR3 DNA reads TGTGCCAGCAGCGAGGACAGGGTGGTTGAAAAACTGTTTTTT.

As regards this clone: Other DNA sequences in the sample encode the same CDR3. The chain links TRBV15 to TRBJ2-2, with D hard to call. CDR1 is LNHNV and CDR2 is YYDKDF in the germline V gene (reference sequence). Trimming cost V 0 bases and J 4 bases, with 0 bases left between them. This CDR3 contains 12 residues. Here the CDR3 reads CATSRDTGELFF. CDR3 DNA sequence: TGTGCCACCAGCAGAGACACCGGGGAGCTGTTTTTT.